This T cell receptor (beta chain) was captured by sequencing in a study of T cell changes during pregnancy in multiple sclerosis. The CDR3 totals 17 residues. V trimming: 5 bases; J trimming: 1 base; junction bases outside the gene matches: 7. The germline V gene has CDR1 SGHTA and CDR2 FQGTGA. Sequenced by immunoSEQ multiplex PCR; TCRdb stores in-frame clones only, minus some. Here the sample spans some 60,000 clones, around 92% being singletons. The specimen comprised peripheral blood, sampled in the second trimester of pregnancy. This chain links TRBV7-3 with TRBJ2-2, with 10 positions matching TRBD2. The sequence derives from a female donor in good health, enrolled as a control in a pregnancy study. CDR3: CASSKSWTSGNTGELFF. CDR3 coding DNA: TGTGCCAGCAGCAAGTCCTGGACTAGCGGGAACACCGGGGAGCTGTTTTTT. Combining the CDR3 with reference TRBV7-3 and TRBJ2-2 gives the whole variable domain GAGVSQTPSNKVTEKGKYVELRCDPISGHTALYWYRQSLGQGPEFLIYFQGTGAADDSGLPNDRFFAVRPEGSVSTLKIQRTERGDSAVYLCASSKSWTSGNTGELFFGEGSRLTVL.